This T cell receptor beta chain was captured in a study of T cell responses to AZD1222 COVID-19 vaccine. Germline CDR1 and CDR2: LGHDT and YNNKEL (reference sequence). This CDR3 is built from 14 residues. V lost 0 bases, J lost 3 bases, and 9 bases lay in between. This table comes from immunoSEQ multiplex PCR, and its TCRdb copy is limited to in-frame clones, with some not included. In the table there are under 150,000 clones, 85% to 95% of which are singletons. Second-dose groups at about 4 or about 12 weeks were pooled. The J gene is TRBJ2-7, the V gene TRBV3-1 (or the pseudogene TRBV3-2); D is undetermined. This receptor was obtained from an adult who received the AZD1222 COVID-19 vaccine. The starting material was peripheral blood, obtained 28 days after the second AZD1222 dose. CDR3 sequence reads: CASSQDPAGYEQYF. Written as DNA, the CDR3 is TGTGCCAGCAGCCAAGATCCGGCAGGCTACGAGCAGTACTTC.